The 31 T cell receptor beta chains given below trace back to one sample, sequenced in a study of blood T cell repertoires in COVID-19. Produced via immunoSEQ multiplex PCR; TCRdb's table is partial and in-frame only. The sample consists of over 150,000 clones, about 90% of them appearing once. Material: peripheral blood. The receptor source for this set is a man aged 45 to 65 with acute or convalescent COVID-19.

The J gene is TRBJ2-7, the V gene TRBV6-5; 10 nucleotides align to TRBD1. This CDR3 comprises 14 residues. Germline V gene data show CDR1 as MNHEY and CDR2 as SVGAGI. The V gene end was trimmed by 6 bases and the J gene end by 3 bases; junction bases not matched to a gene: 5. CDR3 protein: CASRTGQGGYEQYF. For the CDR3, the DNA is TGTGCCAGCAGGACCGGACAGGGGGGCTACGAGCAGTACTTC.

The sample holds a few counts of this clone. DNA of the CDR3: TGCGCCAGCAGCTTACTAGCTATCACAGATACGCAGTATTTT. As protein: CASSLLAITDTQYF. The J gene is TRBJ2-3, the V gene TRBV5-1; D might be TRBD2 (6 bases). This CDR3 is built from 14 residues. CDR1 is SGHRS, CDR2 YFSETQ, per germline. The V end lost 2 bases, the J end lost 2 bases, and 9 bases lay between the germline ends.

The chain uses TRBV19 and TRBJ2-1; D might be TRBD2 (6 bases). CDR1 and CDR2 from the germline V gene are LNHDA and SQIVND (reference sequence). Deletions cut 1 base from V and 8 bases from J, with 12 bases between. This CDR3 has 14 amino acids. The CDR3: CASSIAEGRHEQFF. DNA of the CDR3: TGTGCCAGTAGTATAGCTGAAGGGAGGCATGAGCAGTTCTTC.

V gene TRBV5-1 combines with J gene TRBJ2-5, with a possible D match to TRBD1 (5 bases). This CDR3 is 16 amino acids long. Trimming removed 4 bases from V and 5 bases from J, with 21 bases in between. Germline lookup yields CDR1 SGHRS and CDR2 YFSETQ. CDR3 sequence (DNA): TGCGCCAGCAGCCCGACGACGTCCAGGGTGGAGGAGACCCAGTACTTC. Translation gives CASSPTTSRVEETQYF.

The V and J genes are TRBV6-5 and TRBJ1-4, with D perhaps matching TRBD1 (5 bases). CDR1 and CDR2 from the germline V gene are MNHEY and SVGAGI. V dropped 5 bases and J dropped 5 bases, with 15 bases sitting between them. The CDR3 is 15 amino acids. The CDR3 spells CASSPGTAGNEKLFF. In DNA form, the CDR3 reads TGTGCCAGCAGTCCCGGGACTGCGGGAAATGAAAAACTGTTTTTT.

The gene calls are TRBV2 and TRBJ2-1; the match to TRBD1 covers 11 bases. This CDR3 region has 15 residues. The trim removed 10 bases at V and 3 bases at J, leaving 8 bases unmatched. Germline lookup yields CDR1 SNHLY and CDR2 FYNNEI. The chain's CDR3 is CATQGGTGGYNEQFF. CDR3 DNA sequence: TGTGCCACCCAAGGTGGGACAGGGGGCTACAATGAGCAGTTCTTC.

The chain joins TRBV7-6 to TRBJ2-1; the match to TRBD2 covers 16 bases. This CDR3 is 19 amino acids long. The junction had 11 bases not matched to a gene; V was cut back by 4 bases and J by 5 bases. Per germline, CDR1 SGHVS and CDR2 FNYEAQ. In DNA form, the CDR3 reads TGTGCCAGCAGCTCCCGGGGGACTAGCGGGAGGGAACTAAACAATGAGCAGTTCTTC. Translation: CASSSRGTSGRELNNEQFF.

For the CDR3, the DNA is TGTGCCAGCTCACCTACGGAGGGGCAGCCCCAGCATTTT. Translated: CASSPTEGQPQHF. The chain employs TRBV18 and TRBJ1-5; D might be TRBD1 (5 bases). With 3 bases removed from V and 7 bases from J, the gap between germline ends came to 10 bases. Germline CDR1 KGHSH, CDR2 LQKENI. CDR3 length: 13 residues. Looking up the rest from reference TRBV18 and TRBJ1-5 gives the full variable domain: NAGVMQNPRHLVRRRGQEARLRCSPMKGHSHVYWYRQLPEEGLKFMVYLQKENIIDESGMPKERFSAEFPKEGPSILRIQQVVRGDSAAYFCASSPTEGQPQHFGDGTRLSIL.

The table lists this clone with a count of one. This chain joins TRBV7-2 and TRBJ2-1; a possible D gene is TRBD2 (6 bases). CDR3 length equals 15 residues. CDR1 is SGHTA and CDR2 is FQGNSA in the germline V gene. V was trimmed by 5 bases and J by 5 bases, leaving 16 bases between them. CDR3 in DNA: TGTGCCAGCAGCCGCGAACTAGCCGCCAACAATGAGCAGTTCTTC. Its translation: CASSRELAANNEQFF. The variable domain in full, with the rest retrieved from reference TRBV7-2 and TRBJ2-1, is GAGVSQSPSNKVTEKGKDVELRCDPISGHTALYWYRQSLGQGLEFLIYFQGNSAPDKSGLPSDRFSAERTGGSVSTLTIQRTQQEDSAVYLCASSRELAANNEQFFGPGTRLTVL.

CDR3 loop: CASSTLAGGRSDEQFF. Written as DNA, the CDR3 is TGTGCCAGCAGCACCCTAGCGGGGGGGCGCTCTGATGAGCAGTTCTTC. The rearrangement joins TRBV7-3 to TRBJ2-1; TRBD2 matches 12 bases. The CDR3 length is 16 residues. Trimming cost V 5 bases and J 8 bases; bases outside gene matches: 10. Per the germline V gene, CDR1 is SGHTA and CDR2 is FQGTGA.

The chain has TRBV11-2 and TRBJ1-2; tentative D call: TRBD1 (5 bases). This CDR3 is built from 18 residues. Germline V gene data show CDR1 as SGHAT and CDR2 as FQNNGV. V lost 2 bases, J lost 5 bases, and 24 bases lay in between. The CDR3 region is CASSLLAGRVLRFYGYTF. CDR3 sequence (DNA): TGTGCCAGCAGCTTATTGGCAGGGAGGGTTTTAAGATTTTATGGCTACACCTTC.

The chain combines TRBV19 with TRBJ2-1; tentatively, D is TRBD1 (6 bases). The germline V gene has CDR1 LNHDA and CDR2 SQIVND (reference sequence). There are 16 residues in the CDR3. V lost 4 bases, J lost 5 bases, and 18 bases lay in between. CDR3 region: CASSTTGWSSNNEQFF. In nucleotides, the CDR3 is TGTGCCAGTAGTACCACAGGGTGGTCTTCGAACAATGAGCAGTTCTTC.

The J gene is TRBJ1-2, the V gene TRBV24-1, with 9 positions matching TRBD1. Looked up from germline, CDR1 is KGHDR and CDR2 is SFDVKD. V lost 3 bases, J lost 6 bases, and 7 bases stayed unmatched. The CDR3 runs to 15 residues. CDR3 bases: TGTGCCACCAGTGATCTGGGACAGGGATTTGATGGCTACACCTTC. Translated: CATSDLGQGFDGYTF.

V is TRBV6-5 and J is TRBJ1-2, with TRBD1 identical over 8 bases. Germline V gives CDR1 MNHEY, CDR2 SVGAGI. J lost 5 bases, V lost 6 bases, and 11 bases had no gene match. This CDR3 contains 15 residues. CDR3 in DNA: TGTGCCAGCAGATCCGGGACAGGTCGTCTATATGGCTACACCTTC. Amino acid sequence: CASRSGTGRLYGYTF.

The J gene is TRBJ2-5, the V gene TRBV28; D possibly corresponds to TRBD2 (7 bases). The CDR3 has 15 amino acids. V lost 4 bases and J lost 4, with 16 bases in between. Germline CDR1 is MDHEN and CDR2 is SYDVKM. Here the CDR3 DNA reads TGTGCCAGCAGTTCCCCCGGGGGGCGCGGAGAGACCCAGTACTTC. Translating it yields CASSSPGGRGETQYF.

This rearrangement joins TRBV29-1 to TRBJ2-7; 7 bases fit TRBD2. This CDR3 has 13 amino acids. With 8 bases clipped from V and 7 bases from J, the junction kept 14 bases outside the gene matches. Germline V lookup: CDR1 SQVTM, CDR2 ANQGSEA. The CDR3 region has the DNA TGCAGCATTCTGGGGCGGGGGACGGGGGAGCAGTACTTC. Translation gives CSILGRGTGEQYF.

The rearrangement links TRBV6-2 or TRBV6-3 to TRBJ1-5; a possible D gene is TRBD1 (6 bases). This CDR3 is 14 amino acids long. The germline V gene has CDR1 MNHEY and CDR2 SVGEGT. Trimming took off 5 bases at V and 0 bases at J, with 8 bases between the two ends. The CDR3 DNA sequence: TGTGCCAGCAGTAGGGACATTAGCAATCAGCCCCAGCATTTT. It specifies CASSRDISNQPQHF.

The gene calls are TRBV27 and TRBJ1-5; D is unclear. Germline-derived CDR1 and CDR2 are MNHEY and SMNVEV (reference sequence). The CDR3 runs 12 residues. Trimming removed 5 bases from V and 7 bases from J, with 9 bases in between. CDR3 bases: TGTGCCAGCAGTCGAGGTGACCAGCCCCAGCATTTT. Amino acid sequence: CASSRGDQPQHF.

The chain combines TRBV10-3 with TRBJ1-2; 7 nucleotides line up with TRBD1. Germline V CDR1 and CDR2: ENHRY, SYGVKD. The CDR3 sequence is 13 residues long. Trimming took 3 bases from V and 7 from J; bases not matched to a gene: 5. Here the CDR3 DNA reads TGTGCCATCAGTGATCCCAACAGGGGTGGCTACACCTTC. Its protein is CAISDPNRGGYTF.

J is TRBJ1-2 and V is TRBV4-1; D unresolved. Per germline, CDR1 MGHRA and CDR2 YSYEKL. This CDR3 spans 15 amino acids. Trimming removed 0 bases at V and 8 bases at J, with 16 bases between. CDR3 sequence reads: CASSQDRTEAWGYTF. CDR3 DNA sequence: TGCGCCAGCAGCCAAGACCGCACGGAGGCGTGGGGCTACACCTTC.

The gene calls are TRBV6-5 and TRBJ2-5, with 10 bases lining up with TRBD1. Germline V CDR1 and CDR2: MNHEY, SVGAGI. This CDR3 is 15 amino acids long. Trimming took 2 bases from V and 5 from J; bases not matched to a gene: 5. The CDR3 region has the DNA TGTGCCAGCAGTTACGGGACAGGGGTAGGGGAGACCCAGTACTTC. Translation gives CASSYGTGVGETQYF.

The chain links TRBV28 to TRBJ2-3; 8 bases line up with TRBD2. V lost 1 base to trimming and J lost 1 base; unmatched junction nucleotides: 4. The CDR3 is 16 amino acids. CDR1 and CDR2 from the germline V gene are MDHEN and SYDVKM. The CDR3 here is CASSLSSGGGTDTQYF. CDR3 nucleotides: TGTGCCAGCAGTTTATCCAGCGGGGGAGGCACAGATACGCAGTATTTT.

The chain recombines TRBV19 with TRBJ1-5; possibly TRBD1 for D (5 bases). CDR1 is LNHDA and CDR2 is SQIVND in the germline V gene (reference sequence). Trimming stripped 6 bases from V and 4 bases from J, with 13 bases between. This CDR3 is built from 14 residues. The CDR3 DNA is TGTGCCAGTAGATTGGACACCTCGAATCAGCCCCAGCATTTT. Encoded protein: CASRLDTSNQPQHF.

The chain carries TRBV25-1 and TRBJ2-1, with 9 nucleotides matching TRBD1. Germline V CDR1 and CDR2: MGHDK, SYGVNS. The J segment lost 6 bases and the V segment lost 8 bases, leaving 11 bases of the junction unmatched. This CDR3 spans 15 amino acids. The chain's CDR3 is CASQQPGQGSNEQFF. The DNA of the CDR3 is TGTGCCAGCCAGCAACCGGGACAGGGTAGCAATGAGCAGTTCTTC.

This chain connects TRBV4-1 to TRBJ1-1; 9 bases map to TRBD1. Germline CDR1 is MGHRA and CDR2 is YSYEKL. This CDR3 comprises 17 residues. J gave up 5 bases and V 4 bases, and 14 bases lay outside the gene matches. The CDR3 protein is CASSRDRVIDLKTEAFF. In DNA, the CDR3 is TGCGCCAGCAGCCGGGACAGGGTAATAGATCTAAAAACTGAAGCTTTCTTT.

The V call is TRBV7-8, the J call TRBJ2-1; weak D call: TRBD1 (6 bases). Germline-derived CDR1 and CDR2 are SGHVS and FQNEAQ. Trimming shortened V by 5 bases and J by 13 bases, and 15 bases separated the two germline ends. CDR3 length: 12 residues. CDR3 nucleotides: TGTGCCAGCAGCGAAACGACAGGAGGTCAGTTCTTC. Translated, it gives CASSETTGGQFF.

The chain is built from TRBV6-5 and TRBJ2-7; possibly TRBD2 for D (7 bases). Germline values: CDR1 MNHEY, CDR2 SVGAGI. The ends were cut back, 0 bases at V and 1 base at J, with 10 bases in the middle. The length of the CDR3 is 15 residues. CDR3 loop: CASSYSGGGSYEQYF. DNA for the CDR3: TGTGCCAGCAGTTACTCAGGGGGGGGGTCCTACGAGCAGTACTTC.

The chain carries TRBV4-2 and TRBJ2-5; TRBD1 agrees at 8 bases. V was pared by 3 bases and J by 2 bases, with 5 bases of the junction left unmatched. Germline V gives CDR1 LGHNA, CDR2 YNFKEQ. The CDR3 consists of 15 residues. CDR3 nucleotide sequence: TGTGCCAGCAGCCAGGAAGGGACAGGACAAGAGACCCAGTACTTC. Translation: CASSQEGTGQETQYF.

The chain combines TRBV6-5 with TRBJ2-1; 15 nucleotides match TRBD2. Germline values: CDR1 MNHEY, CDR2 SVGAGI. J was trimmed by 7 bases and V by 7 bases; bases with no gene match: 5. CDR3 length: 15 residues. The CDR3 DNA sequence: TGTGCCAGCAAACCGGGACTAGCGGGGGGAAATGAGCAGTTCTTC. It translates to CASKPGLAGGNEQFF.

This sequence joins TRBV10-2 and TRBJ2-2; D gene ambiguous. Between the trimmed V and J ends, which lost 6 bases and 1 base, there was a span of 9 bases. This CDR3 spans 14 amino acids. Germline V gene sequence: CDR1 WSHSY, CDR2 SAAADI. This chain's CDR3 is CASSFTENTGELFF. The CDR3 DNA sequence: TGCGCCAGCAGCTTTACAGAGAACACCGGGGAGCTGTTTTTT.

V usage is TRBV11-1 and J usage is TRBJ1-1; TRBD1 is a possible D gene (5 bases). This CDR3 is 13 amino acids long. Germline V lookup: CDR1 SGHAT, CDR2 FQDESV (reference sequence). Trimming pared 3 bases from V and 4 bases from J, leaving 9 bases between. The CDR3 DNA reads TGTGCCAGCAGCTTGATGGGGGGCACTGAAGCTTTCTTT. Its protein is CASSLMGGTEAFF.